The table lists the clone carrying this TCR beta chain with a few counts. No antigen is known for it. The sample belongs to a study of cytomegalovirus exposure and HLA in healthy donors. Findings and caveats of the study: An analysis was carried out at a later point. It showed that HLA-associated TCR beta chains were more clonally expanded than equally common non-associated chains. Available immune exposure information was restricted to CMV serostatus only.

PCR primers comprised 60 Vbeta and 13 Jbeta primers. Per the original data handling: Among the unique TCR beta chains that a later analysis counted, about 81 million in all, approximately 12 million were shared. This table comes from immunoSEQ multiplex PCR, and its TCRdb copy is limited to in-frame clones, with some not included. V, J and clone size derive from that table, while D and trimming were established from the DNA sequence. The data show 90,000 to 150,000 clones, approximately 77% seen once. With 1 base removed from V and 4 bases from J, the gap between germline ends came to 8 bases. The length of the CDR3 is 13 residues. Germline values: CDR1 SGHKS, CDR2 YYEKEE (reference sequence).

V gene TRBV5-5 combines with J gene TRBJ1-2; D is uncertain. Material for sequencing was PBMCs. This clonotype originated in a man aged 50-59 years in good health and CMV-seropositive. CDR3 bases: TGTGCCAGCAGCTTGTGGCAGGCCTATGGCTACACCTTC. Encoded protein: CASSLWQAYGYTF.